This T cell receptor (beta chain) stems from a study of blood T cells in healthy people across ages. Notes on this clonotype: Its specificity is not known.

For the second PCR, which ran for roughly 6 to 12 cycles, a sample-barcoded 5' primer and a J-beta primer mix were used. Researchers report that a template-switch adaptor with 12 random nucleotides tagged each cDNA molecule. TCRdb recomputed calls from the 5' RACE reads with MiXCR, one row per CDR3 protein. The sample has approximately 900,000 distinct CDR3 sequences; roughly 43% are singletons. In germline, CDR1 is SEHNR, CDR2 FQNEAQ (reference sequence). The CDR3 has 13 amino acids. Overall study findings and caveats: Unknown donor CMV status possibly confounded expanded clonotype changes. More naive CD4+ cells and higher diversity marked long-lived donors relative to aged donors.

Caucasian, healthy and from Russia, the donors were aged between about 6 and 90. The sample was blood. The chain couples TRBV7-9 to TRBJ2-7; 7 positions match TRBD1. The TCR was taken from a man aged 30 to 39 in good health. The CDR3 spells CADRDSSSYEQYF. The DNA of the CDR3 is TGTGCGGACCGGGACAGCTCTTCCTACGAGCAGTACTTC.